Listed below are T cell receptor beta chains from one sample, sequenced in a study of shared clonotypes between healthy human individuals. The assay was immunoSEQ multiplex PCR, and TCRdb's table has in-frame clones only and misses some. The table records about 460,000 clones, 70% to 80% of them present only once. The sample consisted of PBMCs. Receptors were obtained from a woman aged 40 to 50 in good health. Some clones in this sample may be carry-over from other donors' samples. The CDR3 runs from the conserved cysteine through the conserved F or W. A D gene is named only where the DNA matches it firmly. Clone size is stated in some rows and not others, as once, few, many or a class when expanded.

v_gene: TRBV11-3
j_gene: TRBJ2-1
d_gene: TRBD1
abundance: -
CDR3aa: CASSLVGQGYNEQFF
CDR3nt: TGTGCCAGCAGCTTGGTGGGACAGGGATACAATGAGCAGTTCTTC

v_gene: TRBV4-1
j_gene: TRBJ2-5
d_gene: -
abundance: -
CDR3aa: CASRQFGLGETQYF
CDR3nt: TGCGCCAGCAGGCAATTTGGACTCGGCGAGACCCAGTACTTC

v_gene: TRBV4-2
j_gene: TRBJ2-5
d_gene: TRBD2
abundance: many
CDR3aa: CASSGLADQETQYF
CDR3nt: TGTGCCAGCAGCGGGCTAGCGGATCAAGAGACCCAGTACTTC

v_gene: TRBV18
j_gene: TRBJ2-2
d_gene: -
abundance: -
CDR3aa: CASSPSALANTGELFF
CDR3nt: TGTGCCAGCTCACCAAGTGCGCTAGCAAACACCGGGGAGCTGTTTTTT

v_gene: TRBV2
j_gene: TRBJ2-1
d_gene: -
abundance: -
CDR3aa: CASRAGRMNNEQFF
CDR3nt: TGTGCCAGCAGGGCTGGTAGAATGAACAATGAGCAGTTCTTC

v_gene: TRBV9
j_gene: TRBJ2-1
d_gene: -
abundance: -
CDR3aa: CASSVSATLYNEQFF
CDR3nt: TGTGCCAGCAGCGTCTCAGCCACACTATACAATGAGCAGTTCTTC

v_gene: TRBV7-3
j_gene: TRBJ1-2
d_gene: TRBD1
abundance: -
CDR3aa: CASSPGQGGLYGYTF
CDR3nt: TGTGCCAGCAGCCCGGGACAGGGTGGCCTCTATGGCTACACCTTC

v_gene: TRBV7-8
j_gene: TRBJ2-3
d_gene: -
abundance: -
CDR3aa: CASSLRAGLSTDTQYF
CDR3nt: TGTGCCAGCAGCTTGAGGGCGGGACTTAGCACAGATACGCAGTATTTT

v_gene: TRBV6-1
j_gene: TRBJ1-1
d_gene: -
abundance: -
CDR3aa: CASSVVWEDTEAFF
CDR3nt: TGTGCCAGCAGTGTCGTTTGGGAGGACACTGAAGCTTTCTTT

v_gene: TRBV7-9
j_gene: TRBJ1-1
d_gene: TRBD1
abundance: -
CDR3aa: CASSLRDRGRRNTEAFF
CDR3nt: TGTGCCAGCAGCTTGAGGGACAGGGGAAGGAGGAACACTGAAGCTTTCTTT

v_gene: TRBV2
j_gene: TRBJ2-2
d_gene: -
abundance: -
CDR3aa: CASTGQITGELFF
CDR3nt: TGTGCCAGCACAGGACAGATCACCGGGGAGCTGTTTTTT

v_gene: TRBV18
j_gene: TRBJ2-2
d_gene: -
abundance: -
CDR3aa: CASSPMTVANTGELFF
CDR3nt: TGTGCCAGCTCACCGATGACAGTAGCGAACACCGGGGAGCTGTTTTTT

v_gene: TRBV5-8
j_gene: TRBJ2-3
d_gene: -
abundance: -
CDR3aa: CASSLGGRAQSF
CDR3nt: TGTGCCAGCAGCTTGGGAGGCCGGGCCCAGTCTTTT

v_gene: TRBV7-6
j_gene: TRBJ2-1
d_gene: TRBD2
abundance: -
CDR3aa: CASSLLAGSTDEQFF
CDR3nt: TGTGCCAGCAGCCTCCTAGCGGGGAGCACGGATGAGCAGTTCTTC

v_gene: TRBV2
j_gene: TRBJ2-2
d_gene: -
abundance: -
CDR3aa: CASAKGASDFNTGELFF
CDR3nt: TGTGCCAGCGCAAAAGGTGCTAGCGATTTTAACACCGGGGAGCTGTTTTTT

v_gene: TRBV7-6
j_gene: TRBJ1-2
d_gene: -
abundance: -
CDR3aa: CASSKDLVGHGYTF
CDR3nt: TGTGCCAGCAGCAAAGATCTCGTGGGACATGGCTACACCTTC

v_gene: TRBV10-1
j_gene: TRBJ2-7
d_gene: TRBD2
abundance: -
CDR3aa: CASSESGSGRSDEQYF
CDR3nt: TGCGCCAGCAGTGAGTCGGGGAGCGGGAGGTCGGACGAGCAGTACTTC

v_gene: TRBV7-9
j_gene: TRBJ2-1
d_gene: TRBD2
abundance: -
CDR3aa: CASSFGGSRYNEQFF
CDR3nt: TGTGCCAGCAGCTTTGGCGGGAGTCGATACAATGAGCAGTTCTTC

v_gene: TRBV7-3
j_gene: TRBJ2-1
d_gene: TRBD2
abundance: -
CDR3aa: CASSSTGGPYNEQFF
CDR3nt: TGTGCCAGCAGCTCAACGGGAGGGCCATACAATGAGCAGTTCTTC

v_gene: TRBV7-9
j_gene: TRBJ2-1
d_gene: -
abundance: -
CDR3aa: CASSLTGPPPEQFF
CDR3nt: TGTGCCAGCAGCTTAACGGGCCCGCCCCCTGAGCAGTTCTTC

v_gene: TRBV30
j_gene: TRBJ2-7
d_gene: -
abundance: -
CDR3aa: CAWSVWGREQYF
CDR3nt: TGTGCCTGGAGTGTATGGGGTCGGGAGCAGTACTTC

v_gene: TRBV5-5
j_gene: TRBJ2-2
d_gene: -
abundance: -
CDR3aa: CASKLATGTGELFF
CDR3nt: TGTGCCAGCAAACTAGCCACGGGCACCGGGGAGCTGTTTTTT

v_gene: TRBV5-8
j_gene: TRBJ2-7
d_gene: -
abundance: -
CDR3aa: CASSLGQGSYEQYF
CDR3nt: TGTGCCAGCAGCTTGGGGCAGGGAAGCTACGAGCAGTACTTC

v_gene: TRBV5-1
j_gene: TRBJ2-3
d_gene: -
abundance: -
CDR3aa: CASSLEGTTDTQYF
CDR3nt: TGCGCCAGCAGCTTGGAGGGCACCACAGATACGCAGTATTTT

v_gene: TRBV19
j_gene: TRBJ2-7
d_gene: TRBD2
abundance: -
CDR3aa: CASSKAGTRGLSAEQYF
CDR3nt: TGTGCCAGTAGTAAAGCCGGGACTAGGGGACTGAGTGCGGAGCAGTACTTC

v_gene: TRBV27
j_gene: TRBJ2-4
d_gene: -
abundance: -
CDR3aa: CASSVTREAKNIQYF
CDR3nt: TGTGCCAGCAGTGTGACTAGGGAAGCCAAAAACATTCAGTACTTC

v_gene: TRBV30
j_gene: TRBJ2-1
d_gene: -
abundance: few
CDR3aa: CAWSARLENEQFF
CDR3nt: TGTGCCTGGAGTGCACGTCTAGAGAATGAGCAGTTCTTC

v_gene: TRBV5-1
j_gene: TRBJ2-5
d_gene: -
abundance: -
CDR3aa: CASSPGSTQETQYF
CDR3nt: TGCGCCAGCAGCCCGGGTTCCACCCAAGAGACCCAGTACTTC

v_gene: TRBV7-9
j_gene: TRBJ2-3
d_gene: TRBD2
abundance: -
CDR3aa: CASSTRTSGTDTQYF
CDR3nt: TGTGCCAGCAGCACCAGGACTAGCGGCACAGATACGCAGTATTTT

v_gene: TRBV9
j_gene: TRBJ1-1
d_gene: -
abundance: -
CDR3aa: CASSVGQVAEAFF
CDR3nt: TGTGCCAGCAGCGTAGGGCAGGTCGCTGAAGCTTTCTTT

v_gene: TRBV5-1
j_gene: TRBJ2-2
d_gene: -
abundance: -
CDR3aa: CASSLGVVGTGELFF
CDR3nt: TGCGCCAGCAGCTTGGGGGTAGTCGGCACCGGGGAGCTGTTTTTT

v_gene: TRBV10-1
j_gene: TRBJ2-7
d_gene: TRBD2
abundance: -
CDR3aa: CASSGSGTTYEQYF
CDR3nt: TGCGCCAGCAGTGGTAGCGGGACAACTTACGAGCAGTACTTC

v_gene: TRBV29-1
j_gene: TRBJ2-2
d_gene: TRBD1
abundance: -
CDR3aa: CSGCRGLQPGELFF
CDR3nt: TGCAGCGGTTGCAGGGGGTTACAGCCCGGGGAGCTGTTTTTT

v_gene: TRBV7-3
j_gene: TRBJ2-3
d_gene: TRBD2
abundance: few
CDR3aa: CASSLSLAGGGDTQYF
CDR3nt: TGTGCCAGCAGCTTAAGCCTAGCGGGAGGAGGAGATACGCAGTATTTT